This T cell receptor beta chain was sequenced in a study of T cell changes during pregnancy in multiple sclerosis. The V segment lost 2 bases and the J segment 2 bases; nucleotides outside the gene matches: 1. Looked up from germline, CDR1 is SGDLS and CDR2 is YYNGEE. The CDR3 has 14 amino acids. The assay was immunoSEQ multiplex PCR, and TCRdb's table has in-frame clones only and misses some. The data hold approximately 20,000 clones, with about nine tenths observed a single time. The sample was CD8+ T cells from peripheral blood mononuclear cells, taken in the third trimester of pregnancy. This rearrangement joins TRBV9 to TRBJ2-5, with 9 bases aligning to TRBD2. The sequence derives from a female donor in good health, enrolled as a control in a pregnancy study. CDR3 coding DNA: TGTGCCAGCAGCGTGCGGGGGGGTCAAGAGACCCAGTACTTC. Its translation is CASSVRGGQETQYF.